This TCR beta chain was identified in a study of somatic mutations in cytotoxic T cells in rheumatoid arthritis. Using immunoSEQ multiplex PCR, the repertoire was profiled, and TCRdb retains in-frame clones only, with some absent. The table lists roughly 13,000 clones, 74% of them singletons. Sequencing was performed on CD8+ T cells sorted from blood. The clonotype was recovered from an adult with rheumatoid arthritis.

The CDR3 region is CASGFFVGDRDTGELFF. CDR3 coding DNA: TGTGCTAGTGGTTTCTTTGTGGGGGACAGAGACACCGGGGAGCTGTTTTTT. The chain has TRBV12-5 and TRBJ2-2; the match to TRBD1 covers 7 bases. The V gene's germline CDR1 is LGHNT and CDR2 FRNRAP. The CDR3 runs 17 residues. The J segment lost 3 bases and the V segment lost 3 bases, leaving 10 bases of the junction unmatched.